These T cell receptor beta chains were read from a single sample in a study of vaccination and CD4 T cells after COVID-19. TCRdb re-derived calls from the PCR reads in MiXCR, one entry per CDR3 protein. The sample contains about 15,000 distinct CDR3 sequences, about 32% of which appear only once. For these TCRs, the target antigens are not known. The sequenced sample was cultured CD4+ T cells from blood. The receptors here all came from a human donor with COVID-19. Both conserved end residues are part of each CDR3. The order of the fields is J gene, D gene, clone size, V gene, CDR3 protein, CDR3 DNA. A D gene is named only where the DNA matches it firmly. The size entry is marked missing in some rows and otherwise reads once, few, many or a size class.

>TRBJ1-5|NA|NA|TRBV18
CASSGADNQPQHF
TGTGCCAGCTCGGGGGCTGACAATCAGCCCCAGCATTTT
>TRBJ1-6|TRBD1|NA|TRBV30
CAWRTGGSYNSPLHF
TGTGCCTGGAGGACAGGGGGATCCTATAATTCACCCCTCCACTTT
>TRBJ1-2|TRBD1|few|TRBV30
CAWSGGGAYGYTF
TGTGCCTGGAGCGGAGGGGGCGCTTACGGCTACACCTTC
>TRBJ2-1|TRBD1|NA|TRBV2
CASSTRDSYNEQFF
TGTGCCAGCAGTACCCGGGACAGCTACAATGAGCAGTTCTTC
>TRBJ2-5|NA|NA|TRBV6-1
CASREPGVETQYF
TGTGCCAGCCGAGAACCCGGTGTTGAGACCCAGTACTTC
>TRBJ1-2|NA|NA|TRBV27
CASSLRRHPVGGYTF
TGTGCCAGCAGTTTAAGGCGCCACCCAGTGGGAGGCTACACCTTC
>TRBJ1-5|NA|few|TRBV2
CASGVGESNQPQHF
TGTGCCAGCGGCGTGGGGGAAAGCAATCAGCCCCAGCATTTT
>TRBJ1-6|NA|NA|TRBV7-2
CASSPAGALSSYNSPLHF
TGTGCCAGCAGCCCCGCAGGGGCCTTGTCCTCCTATAATTCACCCCTCCACTTT
>TRBJ2-7|NA|NA|TRBV6-1
CATRGDYEQYF
TGTGCCACAAGGGGAGATTACGAGCAGTACTTC
>TRBJ2-3|NA|NA|TRBV9
CASARAPGADTQYF
TGTGCCAGCGCAAGGGCGCCAGGGGCAGATACGCAGTATTTT
>TRBJ2-5|TRBD1|NA|TRBV7-9
CASKPGTGSGRETQYF
TGTGCCAGCAAACCCGGGACAGGGTCTGGGCGGGAGACCCAGTACTTC
>TRBJ2-7|NA|few|TRBV5-8
CASRPDTYEQYF
TGTGCCAGCAGGCCCGATACCTACGAGCAGTACTTC
>TRBJ1-6|NA|few|TRBV7-9
CASSLDSYNSPLHF
TGTGCCAGCAGCCTCGACAGCTATAATTCACCCCTCCACTTT